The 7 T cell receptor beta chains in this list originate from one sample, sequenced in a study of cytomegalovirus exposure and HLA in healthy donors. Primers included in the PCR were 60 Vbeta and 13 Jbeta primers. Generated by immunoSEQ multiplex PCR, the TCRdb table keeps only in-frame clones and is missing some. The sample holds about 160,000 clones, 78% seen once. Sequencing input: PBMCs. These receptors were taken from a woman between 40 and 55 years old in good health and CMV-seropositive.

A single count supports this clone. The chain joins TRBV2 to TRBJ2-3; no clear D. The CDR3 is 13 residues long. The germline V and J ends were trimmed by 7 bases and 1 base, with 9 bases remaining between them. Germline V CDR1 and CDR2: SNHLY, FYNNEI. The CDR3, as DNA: TGTGCCAGCATGGAGACTCGCACAGATACGCAGTATTTT. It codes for CASMETRTDTQYF.

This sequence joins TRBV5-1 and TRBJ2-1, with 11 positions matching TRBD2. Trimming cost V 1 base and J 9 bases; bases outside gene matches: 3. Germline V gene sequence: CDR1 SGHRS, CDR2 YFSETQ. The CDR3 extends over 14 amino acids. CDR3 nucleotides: TGCGCCAGCAGCTTGACTAGCGGGGGTGGTGAGCAGTTCTTC. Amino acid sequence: CASSLTSGGGEQFF.

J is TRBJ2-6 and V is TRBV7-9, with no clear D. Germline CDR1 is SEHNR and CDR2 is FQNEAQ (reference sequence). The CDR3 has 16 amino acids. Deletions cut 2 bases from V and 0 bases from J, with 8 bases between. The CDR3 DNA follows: TGTGCCAGCAGCTTACTTGGCCTCTCTGGGGCCAACGTCCTGACTTTC. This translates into CASSLLGLSGANVLTF.

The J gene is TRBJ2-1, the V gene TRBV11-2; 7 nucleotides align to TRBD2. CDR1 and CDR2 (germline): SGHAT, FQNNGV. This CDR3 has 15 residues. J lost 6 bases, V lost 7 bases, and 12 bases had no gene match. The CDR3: CASIAPRLAPNEQFF. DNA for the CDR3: TGTGCCAGCATCGCACCCCGACTAGCCCCCAATGAGCAGTTCTTC.

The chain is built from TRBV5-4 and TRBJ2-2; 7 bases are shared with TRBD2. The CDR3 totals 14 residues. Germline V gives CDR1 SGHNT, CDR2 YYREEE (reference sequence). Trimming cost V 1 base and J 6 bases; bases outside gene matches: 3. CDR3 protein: CASSLKRGPGELFF. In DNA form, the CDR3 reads TGTGCCAGCAGCTTGAAGCGGGGTCCCGGGGAGCTGTTTTTT. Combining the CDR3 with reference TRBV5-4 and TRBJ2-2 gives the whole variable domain ETGVTQSPTHLIKTRGQQVTLRCSSQSGHNTVSWYQQALGQGPQFIFQYYREEENGRGNFPPRFSGLQFPNYSSELNVNALELDDSALYLCASSLKRGPGELFFGEGSRLTVL.

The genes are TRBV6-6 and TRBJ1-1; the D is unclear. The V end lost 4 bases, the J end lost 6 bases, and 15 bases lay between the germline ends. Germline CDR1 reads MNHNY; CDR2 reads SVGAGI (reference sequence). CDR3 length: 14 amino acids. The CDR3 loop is CASSSEQNGAEAFF. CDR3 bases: TGTGCCAGCAGTTCGGAGCAGAATGGCGCTGAAGCTTTCTTT.

In DNA form, the CDR3 reads TGTGCCAGCAGCCAAGCGCTTGAGCGGAATCAGCCCCAGCATTTT. Its protein product is CASSQALERNQPQHF. The V call is TRBV4-2, the J call TRBJ1-5; no firm D call. This CDR3 has 15 amino acids. The germline gives CDR1 LGHNA, CDR2 YNFKEQ. Trimming stripped 1 base from V and 4 bases from J, with 11 bases between.